These T cell receptor beta chains were read from a single sample in a study of T cell changes during pregnancy in multiple sclerosis. Method: immunoSEQ multiplex PCR; TCRdb's copy keeps in-frame clones and lacks some. Altogether roughly 80,000 clones are present, around 90% being singletons, with the ten largest covering 1.4%. The sequencing here drew on peripheral blood, taken before pregnancy. The origin of the receptors is a female donor with multiple sclerosis, enrolled in a pregnancy study. The CDR3 runs from the conserved cysteine through the conserved F or W. A D gene is named only where the DNA matches it firmly. Expanded clones get a size class; other rows say once, few or many, or leave the size out.

J gene | clone size | V gene | D gene | CDR3 DNA | CDR3 protein
TRBJ1-1 | . | TRBV2 | . | TGTGCCAGCACTGGAGATCCCCTAGAAGCTTTCTTT | CASTGDPLEAFF
TRBJ1-1 | once | TRBV7-9 | . | TGTGCCAGCAGCTCACCTGGTGTAGGGGGCACTGAAGCTTTCTTT | CASSSPGVGGTEAFF
TRBJ1-4 | . | TRBV5-4 | TRBD1 | TGTGCCATCGCGGACAGGCGTAATGAAAAACTGTTTTTT | CAIADRRNEKLFF
TRBJ1-6 | . | TRBV6-1 | . | TGTGCCAGCAGTGAAGGGGAGGGGGGGCCCCAAAGCTCCTATAATTCACCCCTCCACTTT | CASSEGEGGPQSSYNSPLHF
TRBJ2-2 | once | TRBV10-2 | TRBD1 | TGCGCCAGTAGCCTTACAGGGGGCGCGAACACCGGGGAGCTGTTTTTT | CASSLTGGANTGELFF
TRBJ2-7 | . | TRBV5-1 | . | TGCGCCAGCAGCTGGGAGACGGGCTACGAGCAGTACTTC | CASSWETGYEQYF
TRBJ2-7 | . | TRBV27 | . | TGTGCCAGCTCCTGGGGGGTGGCCTACGAGCAGTACTTC | CASSWGVAYEQYF
TRBJ2-2 | . | TRBV4-1 | . | TGCGCCAGCAGCCTTCTTGGGAGCACCGGGGAGCTGTTTTTT | CASSLLGSTGELFF
TRBJ1-1 | . | TRBV5-5 | TRBD1 | TGTGCCAGCAGCTGGGACAGGGCCGGGACTGAAGCTTTCTTT | CASSWDRAGTEAFF
TRBJ1-6 | . | TRBV5-1 | TRBD1 | TGCGCCAGCAGCCGGACAGGGACTAATTCACCCCTCCACTTT | CASSRTGTNSPLHF
TRBJ1-3 | . | TRBV7-8 | . | TGTGCCAGCAGCTTACTTCCAACAGGAAACACCATATATTTT | CASSLLPTGNTIYF
TRBJ2-7 | . | TRBV9 | TRBD1 | TGTGCCAGCAGCGTAGACCACAGGGGGCTCGGCTCCTACGAGCAGTACTTC | CASSVDHRGLGSYEQYF
TRBJ2-1 | . | TRBV10-2 | TRBD2 | TGCGCCAGCAGTGACTCGGGACTAGCGGGGGGGCCATCCTACAATGAGCAGTTCTTC | CASSDSGLAGGPSYNEQFF
TRBJ1-2 | . | TRBV19 | . | TGTGCCAGTATCACATCCGGGTCGGGTGGCTACACCTTC | CASITSGSGGYTF
TRBJ2-2 | . | TRBV5-1 | TRBD1 | TGCGCCAGCAGCTTGGAGCAGGGGGCTTTTGTCGGGGAGCTGTTTTTT | CASSLEQGAFVGELFF
TRBJ2-3 | once | TRBV9 | . | TGTGCCAGCAGCGTAGAGGGGAACACAGATACGCAGTATTTT | CASSVEGNTDTQYF
TRBJ1-5 | once | TRBV4-1 | . | TGCGCCAGCAGCCAAGATCCCCCGACGAGGGGCAATCAGCCCCAGCATTTT | CASSQDPPTRGNQPQHF
TRBJ1-4 | . | TRBV2 | . | TGTGCCAGCAGTAGGGAGAACAATGAAAAACTGTTTTTT | CASSRENNEKLFF
TRBJ2-1 | . | TRBV7-2 | TRBD2 | TGTGCCAGCAGCTTAGGCCTAGCGGGGGACAATGAGCAGTTCTTC | CASSLGLAGDNEQFF
TRBJ2-7 | . | TRBV11-3 | TRBD2 | TGTGCCAGCAGCTTAGATCCGGCTAGCGGGATCTTC | CASSLDPASGIF
TRBJ2-1 | . | TRBV25-1 | . | TGTGCCAGCAGTGCCAATTACCCGGGTGAGCAGTTCTTC | CASSANYPGEQFF
TRBJ1-2 | . | TRBV10-3 | . | TGTGCCATCAGTGACAGTCAATCTAACTATGGCTACACCTTC | CAISDSQSNYGYTF
TRBJ2-3 | . | TRBV9 | . | TGTGCCAGCAGCGAGAGCGGCACTAGCACAGATACGCAGTATTTT | CASSESGTSTDTQYF
TRBJ1-5 | . | TRBV4-1 | . | TGCGCCAGCAGCCAAAGGGAGGTTTATCAGCCCCAGCATTTT | CASSQREVYQPQHF
TRBJ1-2 | . | TRBV5-6 | TRBD1 | TGTGCCAGCAGGTACACAGGGGGAAATGGCTACACCTTC | CASRYTGGNGYTF
TRBJ2-5 | . | TRBV25-1 | . | TGTGCCAGCGCGGGGATTGGAGAGACCCAGTACTTC | CASAGIGETQYF
TRBJ1-2 | . | TRBV7-8 | . | TGTGCCAGCAGCTCCGATGGCTCAGTTCATGGCTACACCTTC | CASSSDGSVHGYTF